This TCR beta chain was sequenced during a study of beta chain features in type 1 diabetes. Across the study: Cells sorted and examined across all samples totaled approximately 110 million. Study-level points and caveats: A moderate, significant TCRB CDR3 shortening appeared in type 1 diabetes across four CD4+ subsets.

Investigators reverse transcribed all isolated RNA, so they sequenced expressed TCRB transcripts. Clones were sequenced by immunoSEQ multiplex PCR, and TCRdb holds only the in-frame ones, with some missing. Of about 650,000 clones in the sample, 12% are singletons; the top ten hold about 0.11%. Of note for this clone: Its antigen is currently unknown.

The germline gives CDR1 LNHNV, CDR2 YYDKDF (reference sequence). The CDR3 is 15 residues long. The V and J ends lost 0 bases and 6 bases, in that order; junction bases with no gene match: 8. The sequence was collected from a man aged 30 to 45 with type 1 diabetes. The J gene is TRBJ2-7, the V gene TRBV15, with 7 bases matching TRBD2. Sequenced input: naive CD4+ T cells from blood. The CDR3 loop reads CATSRDVGLGGEQYF. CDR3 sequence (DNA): TGTGCCACCAGCAGAGACGTCGGACTAGGCGGCGAGCAGTACTTC.